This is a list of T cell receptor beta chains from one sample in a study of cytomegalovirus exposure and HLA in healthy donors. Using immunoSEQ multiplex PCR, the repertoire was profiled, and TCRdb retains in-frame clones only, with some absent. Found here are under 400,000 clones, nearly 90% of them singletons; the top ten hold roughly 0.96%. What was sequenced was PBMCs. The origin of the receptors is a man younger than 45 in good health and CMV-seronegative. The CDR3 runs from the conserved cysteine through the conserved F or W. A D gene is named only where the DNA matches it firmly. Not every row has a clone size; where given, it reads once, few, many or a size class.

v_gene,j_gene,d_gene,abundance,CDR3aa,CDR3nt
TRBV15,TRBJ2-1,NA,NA,CATSRLDRTRNEQFF,TGTGCCACCAGCAGACTAGACAGGACTCGAAATGAGCAGTTCTTC
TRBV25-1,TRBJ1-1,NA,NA,CASEGGTEAFF,TGTGCCAGCGAAGGGGGAACTGAAGCTTTCTTT
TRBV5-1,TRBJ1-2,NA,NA,CASSLAGVGGYTF,TGCGCCAGCAGCTTGGCGGGGGTCGGTGGCTACACCTTC
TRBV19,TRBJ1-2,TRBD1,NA,CASSIARMGTVSDGYTF,TGTGCCAGTAGTATAGCTAGAATGGGGACAGTAAGCGATGGCTACACCTTC
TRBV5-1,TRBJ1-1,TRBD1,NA,CASSLRDRKPNTEAFF,TGCGCCAGCAGCCTACGGGACAGGAAACCCAACACTGAAGCTTTCTTT
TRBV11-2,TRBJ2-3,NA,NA,CASSLDPTQGSTDTQYF,TGTGCCAGCAGCTTAGATCCGACACAGGGTAGCACAGATACGCAGTATTTT
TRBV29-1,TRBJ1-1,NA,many,CSAAGGGDTEAFF,TGCAGCGCCGCCGGAGGGGGGGACACTGAAGCTTTCTTT
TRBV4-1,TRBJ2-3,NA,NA,CASSPRETVFTDTQYF,TGCGCCAGCAGCCCTCGAGAGACAGTGTTCACAGATACGCAGTATTTT
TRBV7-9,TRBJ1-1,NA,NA,CASSVSSTEAFF,TGTGCCAGCAGCGTTTCCTCCACTGAAGCTTTCTTT
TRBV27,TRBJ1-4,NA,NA,CASSSSHGGEKLFF,TGTGCCAGCAGTTCCTCACACGGCGGCGAAAAACTGTTTTTT
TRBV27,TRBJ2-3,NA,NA,CASSLQDQGGTQYF,TGTGCCAGCAGTTTACAGGATCAGGGGGGTACGCAGTATTTT
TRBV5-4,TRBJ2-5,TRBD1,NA,CASSSQGFQETQYF,TGTGCCAGCAGCTCACAGGGGTTCCAAGAGACCCAGTACTTC
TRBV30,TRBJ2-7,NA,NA,CAWDSHGGAWYEQYF,TGTGCCTGGGATAGCCACGGAGGGGCGTGGTACGAGCAGTACTTC
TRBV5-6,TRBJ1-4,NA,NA,CASSLRGTRGGKLFF,TGTGCCAGCAGCCTGCGCGGTACCCGAGGAGGAAAACTGTTTTTT
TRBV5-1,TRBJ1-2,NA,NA,CASSLGSYGYTF,TGCGCCAGCAGCTTGGGCAGCTATGGCTACACCTTC
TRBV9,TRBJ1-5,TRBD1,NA,CASSLEGGRVQPQHF,TGTGCCAGCAGCCTCGAAGGGGGCAGAGTTCAGCCCCAGCATTTT
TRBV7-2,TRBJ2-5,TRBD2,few,CASSRSGTRETQYF,TGTGCCAGCAGCCGGAGCGGGACCCGAGAGACCCAGTACTTC
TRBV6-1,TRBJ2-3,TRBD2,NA,CASSDKAGGPGTQYF,TGTGCCAGCAGTGACAAAGCGGGGGGTCCCGGGACGCAGTATTTT
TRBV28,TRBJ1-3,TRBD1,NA,CASQEGAIGNTIYF,TGTGCCAGTCAAGAGGGGGCAATAGGAAACACCATATATTTT
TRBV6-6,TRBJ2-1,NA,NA,CASSYSVDSPYNEQFF,TGTGCCAGCAGTTACTCCGTGGACAGCCCCTACAATGAGCAGTTCTTC
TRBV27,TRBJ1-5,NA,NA,CASSQGLSNQPQHF,TGTGCCAGCAGTCAGGGTCTCAGCAATCAGCCCCAGCATTTT
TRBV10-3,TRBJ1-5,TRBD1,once,CAISDRGQTEFGNQPQHF,TGTGCCATCAGTGACCGGGGACAGACGGAGTTCGGCAATCAGCCCCAGCATTTT
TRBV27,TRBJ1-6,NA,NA,CASSLWGASPLHF,TGTGCCAGCAGTTTATGGGGAGCTTCACCCCTCCACTTT
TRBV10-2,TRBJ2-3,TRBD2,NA,CASSRSGVSTDTQYF,TGCGCCAGCAGCCGTAGCGGGGTCAGCACAGATACGCAGTATTTT
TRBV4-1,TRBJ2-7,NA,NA,CASSQTPYEQYF,TGCGCCAGCAGCCAGACTCCCTACGAGCAGTACTTC
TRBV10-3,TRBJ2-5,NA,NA,CAISEGDFNQETQYF,TGTGCCATCAGTGAAGGGGATTTTAACCAAGAGACCCAGTACTTC
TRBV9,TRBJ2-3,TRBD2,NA,CASSVSGAGGSTDTQYF,TGTGCCAGCAGCGTATCAGGAGCGGGGGGTTCCACAGATACGCAGTATTTT
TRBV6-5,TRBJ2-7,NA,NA,CASSYSNRAYEQYF,TGTGCCAGCAGTTACTCGAACAGGGCCTACGAGCAGTACTTC
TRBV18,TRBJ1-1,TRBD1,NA,CASSPGQGVNTEAFF,TGTGCCAGCTCACCCGGACAGGGAGTGAACACTGAAGCTTTCTTT
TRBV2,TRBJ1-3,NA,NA,CASSEQGLVAGNTIYF,TGTGCCAGCAGTGAACAGGGGCTAGTAGCTGGAAACACCATATATTTT
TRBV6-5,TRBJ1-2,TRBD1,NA,CASSYEGQTYGYTF,TGTGCCAGCAGTTACGAGGGACAGACCTATGGCTACACCTTC
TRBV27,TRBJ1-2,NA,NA,CASSSGGGNYGYTF,TGTGCCAGCAGTTCCGGGGGGGGGAACTATGGCTACACCTTC
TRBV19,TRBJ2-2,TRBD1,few,CASSADRGITGELFF,TGTGCCAGTAGTGCCGACAGGGGGATCACCGGGGAGCTGTTTTTT
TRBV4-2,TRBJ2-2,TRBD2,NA,CASSQVRGGFPGELFF,TGTGCCAGCAGCCAAGTCCGGGGGGGTTTTCCCGGGGAGCTGTTTTTT
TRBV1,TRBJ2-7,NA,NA,CTSSRRRGPPYEQYF,TGCACCAGCAGCCGCCGTCGCGGCCCTCCCTACGAGCAGTACTTC
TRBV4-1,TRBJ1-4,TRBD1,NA,CASSRGQDEKLFF,TGCGCCAGCAGCCGCGGACAGGATGAAAAACTGTTTTTT
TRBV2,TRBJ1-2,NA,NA,CASSGRRDYGYTF,TGTGCCAGCAGTGGTCGCAGGGATTATGGCTACACCTTC
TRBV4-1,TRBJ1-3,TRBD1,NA,CASSHPRTGEGRNTIYF,TGCGCCAGCAGCCACCCAAGGACAGGGGAAGGTAGAAACACCATATATTTT
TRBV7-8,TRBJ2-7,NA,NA,CASSLSAIYEQYF,TGTGCCAGCAGCCTTAGCGCCATTTACGAGCAGTACTTC
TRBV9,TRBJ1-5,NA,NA,CASSVGRGSNQPQHF,TGTGCCAGCAGCGTAGGAAGGGGAAGCAATCAGCCCCAGCATTTT
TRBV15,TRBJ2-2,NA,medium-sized,CATSRKGDTGELFF,TGTGCCACCAGCAGAAAGGGGGACACCGGGGAGCTGTTTTTT
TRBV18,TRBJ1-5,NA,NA,CASSPKADNQPQHF,TGTGCCAGCTCACCAAAAGCCGACAATCAGCCCCAGCATTTT
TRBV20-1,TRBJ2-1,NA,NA,CSATGDNEQFF,TGCAGTGCTACAGGGGACAATGAGCAGTTCTTC
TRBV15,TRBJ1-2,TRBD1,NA,CATSRVTGTGDNGYTF,TGTGCCACCAGCAGAGTTACCGGGACAGGGGATAATGGCTACACCTTC
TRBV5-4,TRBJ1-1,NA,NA,CASSQPDGRDTEAFF,TGTGCCAGCAGCCAGCCAGATGGCAGGGACACTGAAGCTTTCTTT
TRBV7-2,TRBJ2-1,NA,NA,CASSLQWSSYNEQFF,TGTGCCAGCAGTTTACAGTGGAGCTCCTACAATGAGCAGTTCTTC
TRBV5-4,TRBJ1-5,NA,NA,CASSFRRNQPQHF,TGTGCCAGCAGCTTCCGTCGCAATCAGCCCCAGCATTTT
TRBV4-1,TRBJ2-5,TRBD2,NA,CASSQLPLAGGPGETQYF,TGCGCCAGCAGCCAACTCCCTTTAGCGGGGGGGCCAGGGGAGACCCAGTACTTC